This T cell receptor beta chain originates from a study of blood T cell repertoires in COVID-19. Study-level information: T cells, B-cell-depleted T cells, or PBMCs supplied cDNA or gDNA.

Adults between roughly 18 and 90 years of age took part from 20 to 25 US areas. Assignment of participants to cohorts was predicated upon participant-reported clinical history. Methods used by the authors: Amplification from reference gene primers served as the basis for estimated nucleated cell counts. Profiling relied on immunoSEQ multiplex PCR, and the TCRdb table lists in-frame clones only, not all of them. D and trimming come from the DNA, and the V and J calls and clone size come from that table. The repertoire holds about 270,000 clones, with approximately 90% as singletons. The sequence derives from a woman aged 30 to 39 with acute COVID-19. The sample was PBMCs or T cells enriched from blood (not recorded which).

In DNA form, the CDR3 reads TGTGCCACCGCTCCCAGCGGGATCATCACAGATACGCAGTATTTT. It codes for CATAPSGIITDTQYF. The chain employs TRBV24-1 and TRBJ2-3; 7 nucleotides align to TRBD2. V shed 9 bases and J 2 bases; nucleotides not matched to a gene: 10. From germline, CDR1 is KGHDR and CDR2 SFDVKD. The CDR3 length is 15 residues.